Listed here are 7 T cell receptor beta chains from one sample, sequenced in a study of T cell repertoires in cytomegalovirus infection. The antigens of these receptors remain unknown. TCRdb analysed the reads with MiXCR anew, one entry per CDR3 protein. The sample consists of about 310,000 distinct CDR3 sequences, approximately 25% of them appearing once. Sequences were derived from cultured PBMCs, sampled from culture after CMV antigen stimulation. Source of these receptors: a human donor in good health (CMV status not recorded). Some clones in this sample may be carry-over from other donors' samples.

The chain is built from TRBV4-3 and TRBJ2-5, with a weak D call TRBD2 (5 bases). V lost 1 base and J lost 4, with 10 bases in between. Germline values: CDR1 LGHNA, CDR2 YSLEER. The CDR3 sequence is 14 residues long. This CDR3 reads CASSQVSGLETQYF. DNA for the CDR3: TGCGCCAGCAGCCAAGTATCGGGGTTAGAGACCCAGTACTTC.

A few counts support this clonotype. In DNA, the CDR3 is TGTGCCAGCAGCTTACAGGGTGATTACAATGAGCAGTTCTTC. Its protein is CASSLQGDYNEQFF. The J gene is TRBJ2-1, the V gene TRBV7-9; D is possibly TRBD1 (5 bases). Trimming cost V 2 bases and J 4 bases, with 9 bases left between them. The CDR3 sequence is 14 residues long. Looked up from germline, CDR1 is SEHNR and CDR2 is FQNEAQ (reference sequence). Together with reference TRBV7-9 and TRBJ2-1, the CDR3 gives the full variable domain: DTGVSQNPRHKITKRGQNVTFRCDPISEHNRLYWYRQTLGQGPEFLTYFQNEAQLEKSRLLSDRFSAERPKGSFSTLEIQRTEQGDSAMYLCASSLQGDYNEQFFGPGTRLTVL.

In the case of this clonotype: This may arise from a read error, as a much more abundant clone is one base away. For the CDR3, the DNA is TGTGCCACCACTCGGGCTAGCAATCAGCCCCAGCATTTT. Encoded protein: CATTRASNQPQHF. This sequence joins TRBV7-2 and TRBJ1-5, with D unresolved. V lost 10 bases, J lost 0 bases, and 10 bases lay in between. CDR3 length: 13 residues. The germline V gene has CDR1 SGHTA and CDR2 FQGNSA.

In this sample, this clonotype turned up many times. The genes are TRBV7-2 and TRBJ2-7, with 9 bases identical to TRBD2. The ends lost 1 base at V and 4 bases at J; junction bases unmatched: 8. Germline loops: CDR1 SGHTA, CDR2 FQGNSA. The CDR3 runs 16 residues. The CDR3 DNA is TGTGCCAGCAGCTTAGGGTTTACTAGCGGGCTGTACGAGCAGTACTTC. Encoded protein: CASSLGFTSGLYEQYF.

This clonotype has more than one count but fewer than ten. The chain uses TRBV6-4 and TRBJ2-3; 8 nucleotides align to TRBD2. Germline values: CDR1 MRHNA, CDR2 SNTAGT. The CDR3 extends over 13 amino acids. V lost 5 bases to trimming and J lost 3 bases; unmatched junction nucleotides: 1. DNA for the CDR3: TGTGCCAGCAGTCAGCGGGAGACAGATACGCAGTATTTT. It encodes CASSQRETDTQYF.

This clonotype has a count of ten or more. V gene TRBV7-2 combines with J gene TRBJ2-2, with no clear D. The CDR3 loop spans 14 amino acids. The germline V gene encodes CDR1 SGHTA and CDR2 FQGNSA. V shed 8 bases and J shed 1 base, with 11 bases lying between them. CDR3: CASQSRGNTGELFF. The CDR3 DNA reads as TGTGCCAGCCAGAGTCGCGGGAACACCGGGGAGCTGTTTTTT.

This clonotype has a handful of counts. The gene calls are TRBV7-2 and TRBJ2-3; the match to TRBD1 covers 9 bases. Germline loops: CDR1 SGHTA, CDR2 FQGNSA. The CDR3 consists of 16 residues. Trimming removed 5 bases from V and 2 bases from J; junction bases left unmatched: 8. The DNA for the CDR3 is TGTGCCAGCAGCCGGGGCACAGGGGGCCTCACAGATACGCAGTATTTT. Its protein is CASSRGTGGLTDTQYF.